This T cell receptor (beta chain) was sequenced during a study of CD8+CD57+ T cells in acquired aplastic anemia. Study information: Sorted CD4+ and CD8+ cells gave a mean 3.2 ug DNA, range about 0.19 to 27.4 ug.

The CDR3 has 15 amino acids. The germline CDR1 and CDR2 sequences are WNHNN and SYGVQD (reference sequence). V shed 7 bases and J 1 base; nucleotides not matched to a gene: 5. Whole-study results and caveats: Both patients and controls carried the same twenty-nine CD8+ CDR3 sequences. Patients and healthy controls showed no significant CD8+ Simpson's diversity difference.

With respect to this clonotype: Its antigen is still unknown.

Profiling that covered TCR beta VDJ and CDR3 relied on genomic DNA as its template. TCRdb called the reads again in MiXCR, with one record for every CDR3 protein. Among under 350,000 distinct CDR3 sequences, roughly 50% were seen once, and the ten largest hold around 8%. The sample was sorted CD4+, CD8+, or CD8+CD57+ T cells (not recorded which) from PBMCs. The chain combines TRBV10-1 with TRBJ2-5, with 11 bases identical to TRBD2. The clonotype was recovered from a human donor with severe aplastic anemia or a healthy control (not recorded which). The CDR3 DNA sequence: TGCGCCAGCACGTTCACTAGCGGGGGCCAAGAGACCCAGTACTTC. This sequence encodes CASTFTSGGQETQYF.